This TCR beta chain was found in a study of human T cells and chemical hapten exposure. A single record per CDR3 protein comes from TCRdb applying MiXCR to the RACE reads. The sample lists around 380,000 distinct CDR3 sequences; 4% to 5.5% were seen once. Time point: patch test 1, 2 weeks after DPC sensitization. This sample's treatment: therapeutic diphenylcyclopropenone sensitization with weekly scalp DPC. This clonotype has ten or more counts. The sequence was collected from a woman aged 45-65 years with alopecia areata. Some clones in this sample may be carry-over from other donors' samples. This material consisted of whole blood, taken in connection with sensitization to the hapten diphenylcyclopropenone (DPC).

DNA for the CDR3: TGCAGTGCTAGGTACGGGACAGGGTCTGAAGCTTTCTTT. This codes for CSARYGTGSEAFF. This chain connects TRBV20-1 to TRBJ1-1; TRBD1 matches 9 bases. J was trimmed by 6 bases and V by 3 bases; bases with no gene match: 5. This CDR3 region has 13 residues. Germline-derived CDR1 and CDR2 are DFQATT and SNEGSKA (reference sequence).